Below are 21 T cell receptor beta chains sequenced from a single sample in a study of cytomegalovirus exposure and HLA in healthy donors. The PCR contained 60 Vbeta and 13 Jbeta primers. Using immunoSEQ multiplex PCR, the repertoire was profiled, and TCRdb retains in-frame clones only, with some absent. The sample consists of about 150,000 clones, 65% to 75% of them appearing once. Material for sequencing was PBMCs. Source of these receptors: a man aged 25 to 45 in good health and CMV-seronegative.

The CDR3 coding sequence is TGCAGCGTTAGAACAGGGCAAGAGACCCAGTACTTC. It specifies CSVRTGQETQYF. The chain uses TRBV29-1 and TRBJ2-5; TRBD1 is a possible D gene (6 bases). Trimming took 5 bases from V and 2 from J, leaving 9 bases between them. Germline CDR1 and CDR2: SQVTM and ANQGSEA. The CDR3 runs 12 residues. The whole variable domain, remainder taken from reference TRBV29-1 and TRBJ2-5, is SAVISQKPSRDICQRGTSLTIQCQVDSQVTMMFWYRQQPGQSLTLIATANQGSEATYESGFVIDKFPISRPNLTFSTLTVSNMSPEDSSIYLCSVRTGQETQYFGPGTRLLVL.

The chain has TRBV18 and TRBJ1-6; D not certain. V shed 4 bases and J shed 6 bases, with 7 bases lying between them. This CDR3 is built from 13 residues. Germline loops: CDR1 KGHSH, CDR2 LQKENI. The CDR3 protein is CASSREINSPLHF. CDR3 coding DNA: TGTGCCAGCTCACGGGAGATTAATTCACCCCTCCACTTT.

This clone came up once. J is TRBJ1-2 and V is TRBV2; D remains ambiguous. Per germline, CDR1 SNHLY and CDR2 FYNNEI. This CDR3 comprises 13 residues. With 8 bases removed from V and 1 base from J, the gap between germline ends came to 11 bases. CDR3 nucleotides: TGTGCCAGCGGAGCAGCCGTTAACTATGGCTACACCTTC. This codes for CASGAAVNYGYTF. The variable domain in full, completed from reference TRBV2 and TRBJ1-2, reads EPEVTQTPSHQVTQMGQEVILRCVPISNHLYFYWYRQILGQKVEFLVSFYNNEISEKSEIFDDQFSVERPDGSNFTLKIRSTKLEDSAMYFCASGAAVNYGYTFGSGTRLTVV.

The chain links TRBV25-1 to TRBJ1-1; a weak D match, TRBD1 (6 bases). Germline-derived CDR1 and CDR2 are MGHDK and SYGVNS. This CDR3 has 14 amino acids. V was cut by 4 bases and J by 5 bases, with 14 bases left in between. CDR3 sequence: CASSARGGGTEAFF. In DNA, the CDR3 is TGTGCCAGCAGTGCGAGGGGAGGGGGGACTGAAGCTTTCTTT. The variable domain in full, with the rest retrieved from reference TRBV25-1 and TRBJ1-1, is EADIYQTPRYLVIGTGKKITLECSQTMGHDKMYWYQQDPGMELHLIHYSYGVNSTEKGDLSSESTVSRIRTEHFPLTLESARPSHTSQYLCASSARGGGTEAFFGQGTRLTVV.

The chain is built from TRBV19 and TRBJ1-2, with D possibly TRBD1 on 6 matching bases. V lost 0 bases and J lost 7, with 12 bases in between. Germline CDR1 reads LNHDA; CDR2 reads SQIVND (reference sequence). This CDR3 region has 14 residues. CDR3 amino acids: CASSIDRDIAGYTF. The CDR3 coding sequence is TGTGCCAGTAGTATAGACCGGGACATCGCTGGCTACACCTTC.

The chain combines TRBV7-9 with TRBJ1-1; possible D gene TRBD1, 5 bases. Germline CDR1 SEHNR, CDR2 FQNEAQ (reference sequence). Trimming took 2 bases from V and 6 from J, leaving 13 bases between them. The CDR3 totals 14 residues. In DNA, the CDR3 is TGTGCCAGCAGCTTACCCCAGGGCCATCCTGAAGCTTTCTTT. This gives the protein CASSLPQGHPEAFF.

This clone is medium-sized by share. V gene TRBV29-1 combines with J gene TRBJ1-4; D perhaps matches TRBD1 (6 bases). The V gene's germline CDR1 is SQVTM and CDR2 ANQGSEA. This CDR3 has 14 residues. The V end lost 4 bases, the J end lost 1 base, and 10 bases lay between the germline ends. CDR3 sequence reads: CSVGAQGTNEKLFF. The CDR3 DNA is TGCAGCGTTGGTGCACAGGGAACTAATGAAAAACTGTTTTTT.

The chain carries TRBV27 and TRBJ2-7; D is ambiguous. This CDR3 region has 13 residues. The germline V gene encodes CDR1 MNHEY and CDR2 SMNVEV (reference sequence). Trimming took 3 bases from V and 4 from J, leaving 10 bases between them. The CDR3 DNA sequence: TGTGCCAGCAGTTTCTCTAGGAAGTACGAGCAGTACTTC. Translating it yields CASSFSRKYEQYF.

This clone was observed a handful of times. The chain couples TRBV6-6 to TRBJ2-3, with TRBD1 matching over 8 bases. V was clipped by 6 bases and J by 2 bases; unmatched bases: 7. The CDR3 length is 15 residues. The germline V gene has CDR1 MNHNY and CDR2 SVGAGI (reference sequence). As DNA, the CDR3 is TGTGCCAGCAGCCCCGCGGACAGGGTCACAGATACGCAGTATTTT. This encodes CASSPADRVTDTQYF.

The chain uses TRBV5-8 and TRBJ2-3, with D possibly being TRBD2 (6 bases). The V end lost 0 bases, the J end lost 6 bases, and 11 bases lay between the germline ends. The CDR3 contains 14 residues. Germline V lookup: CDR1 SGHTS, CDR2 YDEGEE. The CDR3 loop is CASSLGQEGDTQYF. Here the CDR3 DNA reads TGTGCCAGCAGCTTGGGTCAGGAGGGGGATACGCAGTATTTT.

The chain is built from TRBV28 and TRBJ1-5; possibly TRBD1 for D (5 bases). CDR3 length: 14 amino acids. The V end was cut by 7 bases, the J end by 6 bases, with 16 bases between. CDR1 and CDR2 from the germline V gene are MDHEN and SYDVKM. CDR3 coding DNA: TGTGCCAGCATCCCCGGTGGAGGGGTTCAGCCCCAGCATTTT. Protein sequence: CASIPGGGVQPQHF.

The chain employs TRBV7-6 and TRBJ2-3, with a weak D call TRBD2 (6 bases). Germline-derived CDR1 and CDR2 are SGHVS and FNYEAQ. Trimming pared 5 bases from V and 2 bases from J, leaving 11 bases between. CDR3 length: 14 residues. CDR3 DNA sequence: TGTGCCAGCAGCACCCGGGACTCCACAGATACGCAGTATTTT. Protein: CASSTRDSTDTQYF.

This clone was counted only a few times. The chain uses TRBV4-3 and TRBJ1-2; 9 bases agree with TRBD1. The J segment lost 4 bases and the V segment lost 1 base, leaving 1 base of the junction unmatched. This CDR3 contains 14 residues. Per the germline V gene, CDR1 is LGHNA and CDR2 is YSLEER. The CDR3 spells CASSQAGQGYGYTF. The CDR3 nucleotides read TGCGCCAGCAGCCAAGCGGGACAGGGCTATGGCTACACCTTC.

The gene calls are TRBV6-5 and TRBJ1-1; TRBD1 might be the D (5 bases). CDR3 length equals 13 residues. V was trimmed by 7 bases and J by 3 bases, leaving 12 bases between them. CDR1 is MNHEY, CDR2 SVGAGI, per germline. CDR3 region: CASTRQGHTEAFF. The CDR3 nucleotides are TGTGCCAGCACGAGGCAGGGCCACACTGAAGCTTTCTTT.

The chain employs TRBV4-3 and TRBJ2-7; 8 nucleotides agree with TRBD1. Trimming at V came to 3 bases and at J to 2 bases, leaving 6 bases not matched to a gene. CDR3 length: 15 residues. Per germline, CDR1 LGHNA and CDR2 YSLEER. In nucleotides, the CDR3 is TGCGCCAGCAGCCAGCTGACAGGGGCGGCCTACGAGCAGTACTTC. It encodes CASSQLTGAAYEQYF.

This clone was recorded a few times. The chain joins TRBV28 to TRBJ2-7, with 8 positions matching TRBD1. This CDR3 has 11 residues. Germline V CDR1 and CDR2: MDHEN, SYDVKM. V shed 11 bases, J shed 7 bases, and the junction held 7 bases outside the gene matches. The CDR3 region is CAGQGAGEQYF. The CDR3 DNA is TGTGCCGGGCAGGGGGCTGGTGAGCAGTACTTC.

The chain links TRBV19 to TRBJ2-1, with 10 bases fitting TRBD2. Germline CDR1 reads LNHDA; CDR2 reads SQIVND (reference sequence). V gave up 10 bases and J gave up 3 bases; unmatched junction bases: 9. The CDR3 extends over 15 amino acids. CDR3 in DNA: TGTGCCACACATAGCGGGGGGACCGACTACAATGAGCAGTTCTTC. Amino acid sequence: CATHSGGTDYNEQFF. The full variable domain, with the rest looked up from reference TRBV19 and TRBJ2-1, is DGGITQSPKYLFRKEGQNVTLSCEQNLNHDAMYWYRQDPGQGLRLIYYSQIVNDFQKGDIAEGYSVSREKKESFPLTVTSAQKNPTAFYLCATHSGGTDYNEQFFGPGTRLTVL.

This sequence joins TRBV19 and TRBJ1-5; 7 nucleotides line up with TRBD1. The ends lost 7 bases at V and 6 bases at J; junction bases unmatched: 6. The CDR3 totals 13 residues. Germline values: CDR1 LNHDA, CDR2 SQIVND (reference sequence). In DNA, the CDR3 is TGTGCCAGTACACAGGGGCACTCTCAGCCCCAGCATTTT. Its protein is CASTQGHSQPQHF.

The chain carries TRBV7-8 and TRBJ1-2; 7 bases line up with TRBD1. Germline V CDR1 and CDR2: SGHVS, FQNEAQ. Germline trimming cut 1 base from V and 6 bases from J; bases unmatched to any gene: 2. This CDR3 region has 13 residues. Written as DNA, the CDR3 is TGTGCCAGCAGCTTAGACGGGACAGATGGCTACACCTTC. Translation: CASSLDGTDGYTF.

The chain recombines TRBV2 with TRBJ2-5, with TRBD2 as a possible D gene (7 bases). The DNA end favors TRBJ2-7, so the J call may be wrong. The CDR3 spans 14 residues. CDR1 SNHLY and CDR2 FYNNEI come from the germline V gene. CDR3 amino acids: CASGGGRGSAEQYF. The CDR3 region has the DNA TGTGCCAGCGGGGGGGGCAGGGGATCCGCCGAGCAGTACTTC.

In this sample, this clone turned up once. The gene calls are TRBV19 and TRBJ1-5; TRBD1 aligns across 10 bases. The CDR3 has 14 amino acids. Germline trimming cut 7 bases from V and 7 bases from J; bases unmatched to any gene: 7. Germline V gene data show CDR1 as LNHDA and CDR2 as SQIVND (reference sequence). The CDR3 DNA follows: TGTGCCAGTACCTCGGGACAGGGGTGGCAGCCCCAGCATTTT. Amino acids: CASTSGQGWQPQHF.